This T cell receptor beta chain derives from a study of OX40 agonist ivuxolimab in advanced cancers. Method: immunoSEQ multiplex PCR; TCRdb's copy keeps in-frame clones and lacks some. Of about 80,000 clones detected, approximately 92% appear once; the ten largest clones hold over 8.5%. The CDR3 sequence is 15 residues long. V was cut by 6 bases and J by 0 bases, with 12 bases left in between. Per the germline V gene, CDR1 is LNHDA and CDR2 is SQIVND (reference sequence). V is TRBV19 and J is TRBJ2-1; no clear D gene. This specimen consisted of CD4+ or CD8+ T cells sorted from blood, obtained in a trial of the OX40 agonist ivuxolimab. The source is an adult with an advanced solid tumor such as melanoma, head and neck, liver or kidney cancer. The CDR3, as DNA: TGTGCCAGTAGCCTGTCGGTACCCTCCTACAATGAGCAGTTCTTC. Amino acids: CASSLSVPSYNEQFF.